Below, 3 T cell receptor beta chains from the same sample are listed, as sequenced in a study of CD8 T cells in ankylosing spondylitis. TCRdb passed the 5' RACE reads through MiXCR, listing each CDR3 protein once. The table includes hundreds of thousands of distinct CDR3 sequences, roughly 25% detected once. The material sequenced was blood, either unsorted or a sorted T cell fraction (not recorded which). Receptor source: a male donor with ankylosing spondylitis or in good health (not recorded which).

The chain links TRBV20-1 to TRBJ2-5, with 9 positions matching TRBD2. Germline V gives CDR1 DFQATT, CDR2 SNEGSKA (reference sequence). The CDR3 consists of 15 residues. Trimming cost V 6 bases and J 5 bases; bases outside gene matches: 13. The CDR3 DNA follows: TGCAGTGCCAAGGGGCGGGAGGGCCTTCGGGAGACCCAGTACTTC. Translation: CSAKGREGLRETQYF.

CDR3 amino acids: CSARLAGGNIQYF. The CDR3 DNA sequence: TGCAGTGCCAGGCTAGCGGGAGGAAACATTCAGTACTTC. The chain links TRBV20-1 to TRBJ2-4, with 11 bases aligning to TRBD2. J lost 6 bases, V lost 6 bases, and 4 bases had no gene match. This CDR3 spans 13 amino acids. Germline V gene lookup returns CDR1 DFQATT and CDR2 SNEGSKA (reference sequence).

This clonotype showed up many times. In DNA form, the CDR3 reads TGCGCCAGCTTTCCTTGCCGGGAGACCGCCTACGAGCAGTACTTC. Its protein product is CASFPCRETAYEQYF. The chain couples TRBV5-1 to TRBJ2-7; perhaps TRBD2 as D (6 bases). Germline assignment: CDR1 SGHRS and CDR2 YFSETQ. Trimming left V 7 bases short and J 2 bases short, with 19 bases between. The CDR3 sequence is 15 residues long.